These 18 T cell receptor beta chains originate from one sample sequenced in a study of blood T cell repertoires in COVID-19. Profiled with immunoSEQ multiplex PCR; TCRdb holds only in-frame clones, not every one. The data hold tens of thousands of clones, with 70% to 90% observed a single time. The material sequenced was peripheral blood. The receptors were sampled from a woman at least 80 years old with active or convalescent COVID-19.

Written as DNA, the CDR3 is TGTGCCAGCAGTTACGCGCGGGGATATTCACCCCTCCACTTT. Translating gives CASSYARGYSPLHF. The V and J genes are TRBV6-5 and TRBJ1-6; the D is unclear. Germline CDR1 is MNHEY and CDR2 is SVGAGI. This CDR3 has 14 amino acids. Between the trimmed V and J ends, which lost 2 bases and 8 bases, there was a span of 10 bases.

This chain joins TRBV11-1 and TRBJ1-2; 11 positions agree with TRBD1. The CDR3 is made up of 16 amino acids. CDR1 is SGHAT, CDR2 FQDESV, per germline (reference sequence). Trimming at V came to 5 bases and at J to 2 bases, leaving 7 bases not matched to a gene. CDR3 DNA: TGTGCCAGCAGCCCTAAGGACAGGGGGCAGAACTATGGCTACACCTTC. This codes for CASSPKDRGQNYGYTF.

The rearrangement joins TRBV19 to TRBJ2-7, with 7 bases lining up with TRBD1. The CDR3 spans 15 residues. Germline-derived CDR1 and CDR2 are LNHDA and SQIVND (reference sequence). V was clipped by 4 bases and J by 3 bases; unmatched bases: 9. CDR3 residues: CASSRAGGDFYEQYF. The CDR3 DNA follows: TGTGCCAGTAGTAGGGCAGGGGGAGATTTCTACGAGCAGTACTTC.

This sequence joins TRBV3-1 (or the pseudogene TRBV3-2) and TRBJ2-1, with D perhaps matching TRBD2 (6 bases). The CDR3 has 14 amino acids. CDR1 and CDR2 (germline): LGHDT, YNNKEL (reference sequence). Between the trimmed V and J ends, which lost 6 bases and 5 bases, there was a span of 14 bases. The DNA for the CDR3 is TGTGCCAGCAGTTCCGGGACTCTAAACAATGAGCAGTTCTTC. Its protein is CASSSGTLNNEQFF.

The V and J genes are TRBV12-3 or TRBV12-4 and TRBJ1-3; D unclear. V was pared by 8 bases and J by 0 bases, with 5 bases between. There are 12 residues in the CDR3. This CDR3 is CASDNSGNTIYF. The CDR3, as DNA: TGTGCCAGCGACAACTCTGGAAACACCATATATTTT.

This clone came up once. The J gene is TRBJ1-4, the V gene TRBV5-8; possibly TRBD1 for D (5 bases). This CDR3 region has 15 residues. Germline V gene sequence: CDR1 SGHTS, CDR2 YDEGEE. Deletions cut 4 bases from V and 0 bases from J, with 10 bases between. In DNA form, the CDR3 reads TGTGCCAGCAGCAAACAGGTCGCAACTAATGAAAAACTGTTTTTT. It encodes CASSKQVATNEKLFF. Together with reference TRBV5-8 and TRBJ1-4, the CDR3 gives the full variable domain: EAGVTQSPTHLIKTRGQQATLRCSPISGHTSVYWYQQALGLGLQFLLWYDEGEERNRGNFPPRFSGRQFPNYSSELNVNALELEDSALYLCASSKQVATNEKLFFGSGTQLSVL.

This clone was picked up one time. This chain joins TRBV27 and TRBJ2-1; D gene ambiguous. Trimming removed 1 base at V and 0 bases at J, with 7 bases between. This CDR3 comprises 15 residues. Germline values: CDR1 MNHEY, CDR2 SMNVEV (reference sequence). The CDR3 DNA is TGTGCCAGCAGTTTATTGGGCAGCTCCTACAATGAGCAGTTCTTC. This encodes CASSLLGSSYNEQFF.

This clone appeared a single time. The chain is built from TRBV10-1 and TRBJ2-3, with 8 positions matching TRBD2. The length of the CDR3 is 17 residues. V was pared by 0 bases and J by 5 bases, with 10 bases of the junction left unmatched. Germline V gene sequence: CDR1 WNHNN, CDR2 SYGVQD (reference sequence). The CDR3 DNA sequence: TGCGCCAGCAGTGAGTCGTTATCGGGGGGGCCTAAAGATACGCAGTATTTT. Encoded protein: CASSESLSGGPKDTQYF.

The chain couples TRBV3-1 (or the pseudogene TRBV3-2) to TRBJ1-1; 8 nucleotides agree with TRBD1. This CDR3 spans 14 amino acids. Unmatched junction bases numbered 5, after V lost 2 bases and J lost 6 bases. Germline CDR1 is LGHDT and CDR2 is YNNKEL (reference sequence). The CDR3 DNA reads TGTGCCAGCAGCCAAAGCATACAGGGGGCTGAAGCTTTCTTT. It yields the protein CASSQSIQGAEAFF.

This sequence joins TRBV27 and TRBJ2-5, with 8 nucleotides matching TRBD2. With V trimmed by 0 bases and J by 2 bases, 5 bases remained unmatched. The CDR3 length is 16 residues. Germline assignment: CDR1 MNHEY and CDR2 SMNVEV (reference sequence). This CDR3 is CASSLSPAGVQETQYF. The DNA for the CDR3 is TGTGCCAGCAGTTTATCGCCAGCGGGGGTACAAGAGACCCAGTACTTC.

The V call is TRBV19, the J call TRBJ2-3; 13 positions agree with TRBD2. CDR3 length equals 18 residues. Germline assignment: CDR1 LNHDA and CDR2 SQIVND (reference sequence). The V segment lost 2 bases and the J segment 6 bases; nucleotides outside the gene matches: 11. CDR3 in DNA: TGTGCCAGTAGTATAAACCCTCGGACTAGCGGGGGTTGGGATACGCAGTATTTT. Translating gives CASSINPRTSGGWDTQYF. Complete variable domain (other parts from reference TRBV19 and TRBJ2-3): DGGITQSPKYLFRKEGQNVTLSCEQNLNHDAMYWYRQDPGQGLRLIYYSQIVNDFQKGDIAEGYSVSREKKESFPLTVTSAQKNPTAFYLCASSINPRTSGGWDTQYFGPGTRLTVL.

This rearrangement joins TRBV30 to TRBJ1-3; 11 nucleotides line up with TRBD1. V shed 8 bases, J shed 2 bases, and the junction held 8 bases outside the gene matches. The CDR3 contains 15 residues. The germline gives CDR1 GTSNPN, CDR2 SVGIG (reference sequence). CDR3 DNA sequence: TGTGCCAGCAAACCGGGACAGGGGGCTGGAAACACCATATATTTT. Translated: CASKPGQGAGNTIYF. The variable domain in full, completed from reference TRBV30 and TRBJ1-3, reads SQTIHQWPATLVQPVGSPLSLECTVEGTSNPNLYWYRQAAGRGLQLLFYSVGIGQISSEVPQNLSASRPQDRQFILSSKKLLLSDSGFYLCASKPGQGAGNTIYFGEGSWLTVV.

V and J are TRBV11-2 and TRBJ1-1; TRBD1 matches 9 bases. The germline gives CDR1 SGHAT, CDR2 FQNNGV. Losses at the gene ends were 1 base for V and 4 bases for J; bases not matched to a gene: 4. This CDR3 is 15 amino acids long. CDR3 protein: CASSLGLTGGTEAFF. In DNA, the CDR3 is TGTGCCAGCAGCTTAGGGTTGACAGGGGGCACTGAAGCTTTCTTT.

In DNA form, the CDR3 reads TGCGCCAGCAGCTTGGGGGCGGGGAACCACGAGCAGTACTTC. This gives the protein CASSLGAGNHEQYF. V is TRBV5-1 and J is TRBJ2-7; TRBD2 is a possible D gene (6 bases). The CDR3 spans 14 residues. The germline V gene encodes CDR1 SGHRS and CDR2 YFSETQ. V was cut by 0 bases and J by 5 bases, with 12 bases left in between.

The V gene is TRBV5-1, the J gene TRBJ2-4, with TRBD1 matching over 7 bases. CDR1 and CDR2 from the germline V gene are SGHRS and YFSETQ. This CDR3 has 14 amino acids. V was clipped by 5 bases and J by 6 bases; unmatched bases: 8. The CDR3 is CASSLDRDRNIQYF. The CDR3 DNA sequence: TGCGCCAGCAGTCTAGACAGGGATAGAAACATTCAGTACTTC.

V is TRBV29-1 and J is TRBJ2-5, with a tentative D call TRBD1 (5 bases). The germline V and J ends were trimmed by 4 bases and 2 bases, with 17 bases remaining between them. The length of the CDR3 is 15 residues. Per germline, CDR1 SQVTM and CDR2 ANQGSEA. CDR3: CSVGGWGIGQETQYF. The CDR3 coding sequence is TGCAGCGTTGGGGGATGGGGCATCGGTCAAGAGACCCAGTACTTC. The variable domain in full, with the rest retrieved from reference TRBV29-1 and TRBJ2-5, is SAVISQKPSRDICQRGTSLTIQCQVDSQVTMMFWYRQQPGQSLTLIATANQGSEATYESGFVIDKFPISRPNLTFSTLTVSNMSPEDSSIYLCSVGGWGIGQETQYFGPGTRLLVL.

The chain couples TRBV9 to TRBJ2-2, with D possibly TRBD1 on 8 matching bases. The V end lost 7 bases, the J end lost 5 bases, and 12 bases lay between the germline ends. The CDR3 contains 13 residues. Per the germline V gene, CDR1 is SGDLS and CDR2 is YYNGEE. The CDR3 sequence: CASGQGGTGELFF. CDR3 DNA sequence: TGTGCCAGCGGACAGGGAGGGACCGGGGAGCTGTTTTTT. The full variable domain, completed using reference TRBV9 and TRBJ2-2, is DSGVTQTPKHLITATGQRVTLRCSPRSGDLSVYWYQQSLDQGLQFLIQYYNGEERAKGNILERFSAQQFPDLHSELNLSSLELGDSALYFCASGQGGTGELFFGEGSRLTVL.

This clone has a single count. V is TRBV7-8 and J is TRBJ1-1, with 8 bases identical to TRBD1. CDR1 and CDR2 (germline): SGHVS, FQNEAQ. V lost 4 bases to trimming and J lost 7 bases; unmatched junction nucleotides: 8. The CDR3 extends over 14 amino acids. The CDR3 loop is CASSYRTGYGEAFF. CDR3 DNA: TGTGCCAGCAGCTACAGGACAGGGTACGGTGAAGCTTTCTTT.